The rows below give T cell receptor beta chains drawn from one sample of a study of blood T cell repertoires in COVID-19. Assay: immunoSEQ multiplex PCR; the TCRdb copy retains only in-frame clones and omits some. Seen here are 140,000 to 150,000 clones, about 89% observed once, and the top ten hold under 3%. Sequenced material: peripheral blood. These receptors originate from a man aged 55 to 70 with active or convalescent COVID-19. CDR3s leave out the opening cysteine and the closing phenylalanine or tryptophan. Fields, in order: J gene, V gene, clone size, CDR3 protein. The size of a clone is reported for some rows only, either as once, few or many, or as a class for expanded clones.

j_gene: TRBJ1-1; v_gene: TRBV18; abundance: -; CDR3aa: ASSPDLRGEAF
j_gene: TRBJ2-2; v_gene: TRBV7-8; abundance: -; CDR3aa: ASSLIRTGALTGELF
j_gene: TRBJ1-2; v_gene: TRBV3-1/TRBV3-2; abundance: -; CDR3aa: ASSRRSRSQGLGYT
j_gene: TRBJ2-3; v_gene: TRBV9; abundance: -; CDR3aa: ASSVGVSGGTDTQY
j_gene: TRBJ1-1; v_gene: TRBV5-1; abundance: -; CDR3aa: ASSFSTTGAGTEAF
j_gene: TRBJ2-1; v_gene: TRBV7-2; abundance: -; CDR3aa: ASSFARWFEQF
j_gene: TRBJ2-1; v_gene: TRBV28; abundance: -; CDR3aa: ASLGSAGGDYNEQF
j_gene: TRBJ2-7; v_gene: TRBV2; abundance: -; CDR3aa: ASSTRNLGEQY
j_gene: TRBJ2-1; v_gene: TRBV7-8; abundance: -; CDR3aa: ASNPVVARSYNEQF
j_gene: TRBJ2-7; v_gene: TRBV28; abundance: -; CDR3aa: ASGQNSYEQY
j_gene: TRBJ2-7; v_gene: TRBV6-5; abundance: -; CDR3aa: ASSRPGQKNYEQY
j_gene: TRBJ2-1; v_gene: TRBV4-3; abundance: -; CDR3aa: ASSQDSGLSSYNEQF
j_gene: TRBJ1-2; v_gene: TRBV7-3; abundance: once; CDR3aa: ASSLQGAVYGYT
j_gene: TRBJ2-7; v_gene: TRBV27; abundance: -; CDR3aa: ASSLSPGTYEQY
j_gene: TRBJ2-7; v_gene: TRBV6-2/TRBV6-3; abundance: few; CDR3aa: ASSPGLAGVPYEQY
j_gene: TRBJ1-2; v_gene: TRBV4-1; abundance: -; CDR3aa: ASSQLWTTYRGQNYGYT
j_gene: TRBJ1-2; v_gene: TRBV5-1; abundance: -; CDR3aa: ASSVPRTGDYYGYT
j_gene: TRBJ1-2; v_gene: TRBV9; abundance: -; CDR3aa: ASSVPGGTPAGYT
j_gene: TRBJ1-1; v_gene: TRBV16; abundance: -; CDR3aa: ASSETGGETEAF
j_gene: TRBJ1-2; v_gene: TRBV19; abundance: -; CDR3aa: ASRSLLANYGYT
j_gene: TRBJ1-3; v_gene: TRBV5-5; abundance: -; CDR3aa: ASSPQPYSGNTIY
j_gene: TRBJ2-5; v_gene: TRBV6-2/TRBV6-3; abundance: -; CDR3aa: ASSKTSYQETQY
j_gene: TRBJ2-1; v_gene: TRBV19; abundance: few; CDR3aa: ASRPTGTGGMDEQF
j_gene: TRBJ2-7; v_gene: TRBV29-1; abundance: -; CDR3aa: SVEGNGDRGYEQY
j_gene: TRBJ2-7; v_gene: TRBV7-2; abundance: -; CDR3aa: ASTLGLAGTYEQY
j_gene: TRBJ1-2; v_gene: TRBV28; abundance: few; CDR3aa: AISDGTNYGYT
j_gene: TRBJ1-2; v_gene: TRBV3-1/TRBV3-2; abundance: -; CDR3aa: ASSRQGVYGYT
j_gene: TRBJ1-2; v_gene: TRBV28; abundance: -; CDR3aa: ASSHPGQGYYGYT
j_gene: TRBJ2-2; v_gene: TRBV27; abundance: -; CDR3aa: ASSPRLAGDLLSYTGELF
j_gene: TRBJ2-3; v_gene: TRBV9; abundance: -; CDR3aa: ASSVAGTSGSGTDTQY
j_gene: TRBJ2-1; v_gene: TRBV24-1; abundance: -; CDR3aa: ATSVWTGGHNEQF
j_gene: TRBJ2-2; v_gene: TRBV30; abundance: -; CDR3aa: AWSPGASGSGTGELF
j_gene: TRBJ1-1; v_gene: TRBV30; abundance: -; CDR3aa: AWTGGAAGSEAF
j_gene: TRBJ1-4; v_gene: TRBV28; abundance: few; CDR3aa: ASSSGQLNEKLF
j_gene: TRBJ1-1; v_gene: TRBV29-1; abundance: -; CDR3aa: SVENVREAF
j_gene: TRBJ2-3; v_gene: TRBV9; abundance: -; CDR3aa: ASSVLAGTITDTQY
j_gene: TRBJ2-5; v_gene: TRBV15; abundance: -; CDR3aa: ATSRSRGGVETQY
j_gene: TRBJ2-1; v_gene: TRBV5-4; abundance: -; CDR3aa: ASSGGGVRDEQF
j_gene: TRBJ2-1; v_gene: TRBV5-4; abundance: -; CDR3aa: ASSHRVGEQF
j_gene: TRBJ2-7; v_gene: TRBV2; abundance: few; CDR3aa: ASKGQGVSYEQY
j_gene: TRBJ1-5; v_gene: TRBV3-1/TRBV3-2; abundance: -; CDR3aa: ASSQSPSAGGGQPQH
j_gene: TRBJ2-7; v_gene: TRBV19; abundance: once; CDR3aa: ASTVTGESYEQY
j_gene: TRBJ1-2; v_gene: TRBV3-1/TRBV3-2; abundance: once; CDR3aa: ASSQDPRPRRMGNYGYT
j_gene: TRBJ2-7; v_gene: TRBV28; abundance: -; CDR3aa: ASSWQGYEQY
j_gene: TRBJ1-5; v_gene: TRBV6-5; abundance: once; CDR3aa: ASRGRERQPQH